Shown below are 28 T cell receptor beta chains from a single sample sequenced in a study of shared clonotypes between healthy human individuals. Assay used: immunoSEQ multiplex PCR; TCRdb lists only in-frame clones, some missing. The sample lists roughly 2.1 million clones, 85% to 95% occurring once. Only CD45RO-negative cells positively selected for CCR7 counted as naive CD8 cells, so terminally differentiated effector memory CD45RA+ cells were excluded. Sequencing used naive CD8+ T cells from PBMCs. Source of these receptors: a man between 18 and 29 years old in good health. Some clones in this sample may be carry-over from other donors' samples.

The gene calls are TRBV9 and TRBJ1-2, with 7 nucleotides matching TRBD1. J lost 8 bases, V lost 7 bases, and 14 bases had no gene match. Germline CDR1 and CDR2: SGDLS and YYNGEE. There are 14 residues in the CDR3. The CDR3 region is CASDAGGLGYGYTF. In DNA, the CDR3 is TGTGCCAGCGATGCAGGGGGACTAGGGTACGGCTACACCTTC. Filled out from reference TRBV9 and TRBJ1-2, the complete variable domain reads DSGVTQTPKHLITATGQRVTLRCSPRSGDLSVYWYQQSLDQGLQFLIQYYNGEERAKGNILERFSAQQFPDLHSELNLSSLELGDSALYFCASDAGGLGYGYTFGSGTRLTVV.

This rearrangement joins TRBV4-3 to TRBJ1-6, with D uncertain. This CDR3 region has 17 residues. Germline-derived CDR1 and CDR2 are LGHNA and YSLEER. V lost 0 bases, J lost 7 bases, and 16 bases lay in between. The CDR3 DNA reads TGCGCCAGCAGCCAAGATCTCGCGACTACATCCAATTCACCCCTCCACTTT. The encoded protein is CASSQDLATTSNSPLHF.

The chain couples TRBV29-1 to TRBJ2-1, with TRBD1 matching 7 bases. The V segment lost 3 bases and the J segment 4 bases; nucleotides outside the gene matches: 3. Germline loops: CDR1 SQVTM, CDR2 ANQGSEA. This CDR3 contains 13 residues. The CDR3 bases are TGCAGCGTTGACAGGGGGTATTACAATGAGCAGTTCTTC. It codes for CSVDRGYYNEQFF.

The chain has TRBV5-5 and TRBJ2-3, with 9 bases matching TRBD1. Germline V gene sequence: CDR1 SGHKS, CDR2 YYEKEE (reference sequence). Unmatched junction bases numbered 13, after V lost 4 bases and J lost 4 bases. The CDR3 length is 17 residues. The CDR3 reads CASSEVDGTGQPDTQYF. CDR3 DNA sequence: TGTGCCAGCAGCGAGGTCGATGGGACAGGGCAACCAGATACGCAGTATTTT. The complete variable domain, with remaining parts taken from reference TRBV5-5 and TRBJ2-3, reads DAGVTQSPTHLIKTRGQQVTLRCSPISGHKSVSWYQQVLGQGPQFIFQYYEKEERGRGNFPDRFSARQFPNYSSELNVNALLLGDSALYLCASSEVDGTGQPDTQYFGPGTRLTVL.

The chain has TRBV6-1 and TRBJ2-7, with D perhaps given as TRBD1 or TRBD2 (5 bases each). CDR3 length equals 14 residues. CDR1 is MNHNS, CDR2 SASEGT, per germline. Between the trimmed V and J ends, which lost 4 bases and 2 bases, there was a span of 12 bases. CDR3 sequence (DNA): TGTGCCAGCAGTGGTCTGGGACGGGCCTACGAGCAGTACTTC. Translated, it gives CASSGLGRAYEQYF.

CDR3 sequence: CASSPEPSGGTDTQYF. CDR3 DNA: TGTGCCAGCTCACCAGAACCTAGCGGAGGCACAGATACGCAGTATTTT. The gene calls are TRBV18 and TRBJ2-3; 7 nucleotides agree with TRBD2. The CDR3 consists of 16 residues. V shed 2 bases and J 1 base; nucleotides not matched to a gene: 6. Germline V lookup: CDR1 KGHSH, CDR2 LQKENI.

The chain recombines TRBV27 with TRBJ1-4, with D maybe TRBD1 (6 bases). Per germline, CDR1 MNHEY and CDR2 SMNVEV (reference sequence). The CDR3 consists of 14 residues. Trimming left V 5 bases short and J 8 bases short, with 15 bases between. The CDR3: CASSRGGAYEKLFF. The CDR3 region has the DNA TGTGCCAGCAGTAGGGGGGGGGCGTACGAAAAACTGTTTTTT.

The V and J genes are TRBV27 and TRBJ2-3; D gene unclear. The CDR3 is 14 residues long. CDR1 is MNHEY, CDR2 SMNVEV, per germline (reference sequence). With 6 bases removed from V and 1 base from J, the gap between germline ends came to 11 bases. The CDR3 coding sequence is TGTGCCAGCAGCCTAGGGCCGGGCACAGATACGCAGTATTTT. This codes for CASSLGPGTDTQYF.

This clone was observed once. The rearrangement uses TRBV6-5 and TRBJ2-2; 7 nucleotides agree with TRBD1. CDR1 MNHEY and CDR2 SVGAGI come from the germline V gene. After removal of 8 bases from V and 1 base from J, the junction contained 7 bases not matched to a gene. CDR3 size: 15 residues. The CDR3 loop reads CASGIGGWNTGELFF. For the CDR3, the DNA is TGTGCCAGCGGAATAGGGGGCTGGAACACCGGGGAGCTGTTTTTT.

The chain has TRBV29-1 and TRBJ2-5, with D possibly called TRBD1 or TRBD2 (6 bases each). TRBJ2-7 matches the DNA end more closely, so the J call is doubtful. Germline values: CDR1 SQVTM, CDR2 ANQGSEA. This CDR3 is built from 14 residues. The CDR3 bases are TGCAGCGTTGCCCTCTACAGGGAGGCCTACGAGCAGTACTTC. As protein: CSVALYREAYEQYF.

This rearrangement joins TRBV5-8 to TRBJ2-5, with D possibly being TRBD2 (7 bases). The ends were cut back, 4 bases at V and 4 bases at J, with 20 bases in the middle. The V gene's germline CDR1 is SGHTS and CDR2 YDEGEE. This CDR3 is 16 amino acids long. CDR3 sequence (DNA): TGTGCCAGCAGCCCCCTGGGGGGGCGAGGGGGAGAGACCCAGTACTTC. Residues: CASSPLGGRGGETQYF. Complete variable domain (other parts from reference TRBV5-8 and TRBJ2-5): EAGVTQSPTHLIKTRGQQATLRCSPISGHTSVYWYQQALGLGLQFLLWYDEGEERNRGNFPPRFSGRQFPNYSSELNVNALELEDSALYLCASSPLGGRGGETQYFGPGTRLLVL.

V usage is TRBV6-1 and J usage is TRBJ2-7; 7 bases agree with TRBD2. The CDR3 loop spans 16 amino acids. The J segment lost 2 bases and the V segment lost 2 bases, leaving 9 bases of the junction unmatched. Germline V lookup: CDR1 MNHNS, CDR2 SASEGT. The CDR3 DNA follows: TGTGCCAGCAGTGAACGTTTTGGCGGGAGCACCTACGAGCAGTACTTC. Translating it yields CASSERFGGSTYEQYF.

The chain joins TRBV7-3 to TRBJ2-2; no firm D call. Looked up from germline, CDR1 is SGHTA and CDR2 is FQGTGA. Trimming removed 3 bases from V and 2 bases from J, with 13 bases in between. This CDR3 spans 16 amino acids. CDR3 amino acids: CASSFSWVPNTGELFF. The CDR3 coding sequence is TGTGCCAGCAGCTTCTCGTGGGTCCCCAACACCGGGGAGCTGTTTTTT.

This rearrangement joins TRBV4-3 to TRBJ2-7, with a tentative D call TRBD2 (6 bases). Germline loops: CDR1 LGHNA, CDR2 YSLEER. Trimming cost V 1 base and J 0 bases, with 10 bases left between them. The CDR3 sequence is 15 residues long. The DNA of the CDR3 is TGCGCCAGCAGCCAAGTAGCGGTTGGCTCCTACGAGCAGTACTTC. It codes for CASSQVAVGSYEQYF.

The CDR3 region has the DNA TGTGCCAGCAGCTCGGTCGTATCGGCTGGCTACACCTTC. It specifies CASSSVVSAGYTF. The rearrangement joins TRBV11-1 to TRBJ1-2, with D uncertain. Germline V lookup: CDR1 SGHAT, CDR2 FQDESV (reference sequence). CDR3 length: 13 residues. Trimming removed 4 bases from V and 7 bases from J, with 13 bases in between.

The rearrangement uses TRBV5-1 and TRBJ1-2; D is ambiguous. CDR1 and CDR2 from the germline V gene are SGHRS and YFSETQ. V lost 1 base to trimming and J lost 8 bases, with 12 bases between them. CDR3 length equals 13 residues. The CDR3 region is CASSLRRELGYTF. The DNA for the CDR3 is TGCGCCAGCAGCTTGAGAAGGGAGTTGGGCTACACCTTC. Looking up the rest from reference TRBV5-1 and TRBJ1-2 gives the full variable domain: KAGVTQTPRYLIKTRGQQVTLSCSPISGHRSVSWYQQTPGQGLQFLFEYFSETQRNKGNFPGRFSGRQFSNSRSEMNVSTLELGDSALYLCASSLRRELGYTFGSGTRLTVV.

The chain couples TRBV5-1 to TRBJ1-2, with D possibly matching TRBD1 (5 bases). CDR1 SGHRS and CDR2 YFSETQ come from the germline V gene. Trimming pared 2 bases from V and 2 bases from J, leaving 10 bases between. The CDR3 has 14 amino acids. In DNA, the CDR3 is TGCGCCAGCAGCTTTTCCGGGGCGAACTATGGCTACACCTTC. It is translated as CASSFSGANYGYTF. Full variable domain (remainder filled in from reference TRBV5-1 and TRBJ1-2): KAGVTQTPRYLIKTRGQQVTLSCSPISGHRSVSWYQQTPGQGLQFLFEYFSETQRNKGNFPGRFSGRQFSNSRSEMNVSTLELGDSALYLCASSFSGANYGYTFGSGTRLTVV.

This sequence joins TRBV28 and TRBJ2-3; 8 bases are a match to TRBD1. V was clipped by 2 bases and J by 6 bases; unmatched bases: 7. Germline CDR1 reads MDHEN; CDR2 reads SYDVKM. The CDR3 sequence is 15 residues long. CDR3 coding DNA: TGTGCCAGCAGTTTAGTTGGACCAGGGGGCGATACGCAGTATTTT. It translates to CASSLVGPGGDTQYF.

A few counts support this clone. The gene calls are TRBV27 and TRBJ1-2; the D is unclear. V was pared by 4 bases and J by 7 bases, with 19 bases between. This CDR3 spans 15 amino acids. CDR1 and CDR2 from the germline V gene are MNHEY and SMNVEV (reference sequence). Here the CDR3 reads CASSSNSDQSAGYTF. The CDR3 nucleotides are TGTGCCAGCAGTTCCAACTCTGATCAGTCGGCTGGCTACACCTTC.

The chain has TRBV7-2 and TRBJ2-7; D is perhaps TRBD2 (6 bases). The V end was cut by 1 base, the J end by 2 bases, with 21 bases between. Germline V gene sequence: CDR1 SGHTA, CDR2 FQGNSA. This CDR3 has 18 amino acids. CDR3 loop: CASSLDRLVLLTPYEQYF. The CDR3 DNA sequence: TGTGCCAGCAGCTTAGATCGACTAGTCCTACTAACCCCCTACGAGCAGTACTTC.

V gene TRBV13 combines with J gene TRBJ1-1; D possibly corresponds to TRBD1 (5 bases). CDR1 PRHDT and CDR2 FYEKMQ come from the germline V gene (reference sequence). The CDR3 sequence is 13 residues long. V lost 5 bases to trimming and J lost 5 bases, with 12 bases between them. This chain's CDR3 is CASSQGEGTEAFF. CDR3 nucleotides: TGTGCCAGCAGCCAGGGTGAGGGTACTGAAGCTTTCTTT.

The chain combines TRBV6-5 with TRBJ2-3, with a weak D call TRBD1 (7 bases). Germline CDR1 MNHEY, CDR2 SVGAGI. Trimming cost V 2 bases and J 3 bases, with 15 bases left between them. This CDR3 comprises 16 residues. The CDR3 DNA reads TGTGCCAGCAGTTACGGACAGGAGGCGGGAACAGATACGCAGTATTTT. Its translation is CASSYGQEAGTDTQYF.

This clone was counted once. This sequence joins TRBV7-9 and TRBJ2-3, with 8 positions matching TRBD1. The CDR3 runs to 14 residues. Germline V gene lookup returns CDR1 SEHNR and CDR2 FQNEAQ (reference sequence). V shed 5 bases and J 4 bases; nucleotides not matched to a gene: 5. This CDR3 is CASSADRGSDTQYF. CDR3 DNA sequence: TGTGCCAGCAGCGCAGACAGGGGCTCAGATACGCAGTATTTT. The full variable domain, with the rest looked up from reference TRBV7-9 and TRBJ2-3, is DTGVSQNPRHKITKRGQNVTFRCDPISEHNRLYWYRQTLGQGPEFLTYFQNEAQLEKSRLLSDRFSAERPKGSFSTLEIQRTEQGDSAMYLCASSADRGSDTQYFGPGTRLTVL.

The gene calls are TRBV4-1 and TRBJ1-3; the D is unclear. In germline, CDR1 is MGHRA, CDR2 YSYEKL. The germline V and J ends were trimmed by 4 bases and 1 base, with 11 bases remaining between them. This CDR3 comprises 15 residues. This CDR3 reads CASSPSQASGNTIYF. As DNA, the CDR3 is TGCGCCAGCAGCCCGTCGCAGGCGTCTGGAAACACCATATATTTT.

This chain joins TRBV4-1 and TRBJ2-1, with TRBD2 matching 9 bases. Trimming removed 1 base from V and 1 base from J; junction bases left unmatched: 5. The germline gives CDR1 MGHRA, CDR2 YSYEKL. The CDR3 length is 17 residues. The CDR3 region is CASSQVPSGVSYNEQFF. The CDR3 region has the DNA TGCGCCAGCAGCCAAGTTCCTAGCGGGGTGTCCTACAATGAGCAGTTCTTC.

The chain has TRBV19 and TRBJ2-3, with D possibly being TRBD2 (5 bases). CDR1 LNHDA and CDR2 SQIVND come from the germline V gene (reference sequence). The CDR3 runs 13 residues. Trimming removed 5 bases at V and 4 bases at J, with 10 bases between. The CDR3 DNA follows: TGTGCCAGTAGTCCCAGGACTGCAGATACGCAGTATTTT. Residues: CASSPRTADTQYF.

The rearrangement links TRBV9 to TRBJ2-7; 7 bases align to TRBD1. CDR3 length: 15 amino acids. Germline loops: CDR1 SGDLS, CDR2 YYNGEE. V gave up 2 bases and J gave up 2 bases; unmatched junction bases: 7. DNA of the CDR3: TGTGCCAGCAGCGTGACCGGGACAGTGACCTACGAGCAGTACTTC. Its translation is CASSVTGTVTYEQYF. Combining the CDR3 with reference TRBV9 and TRBJ2-7 gives the whole variable domain DSGVTQTPKHLITATGQRVTLRCSPRSGDLSVYWYQQSLDQGLQFLIQYYNGEERAKGNILERFSAQQFPDLHSELNLSSLELGDSALYFCASSVTGTVTYEQYFGPGTRLTVT.

The chain joins TRBV28 to TRBJ1-5; D ambiguous. CDR3 length equals 16 residues. From germline, CDR1 is MDHEN and CDR2 SYDVKM. V lost 3 bases and J lost 0, with 12 bases in between. CDR3 DNA: TGTGCCAGCAGTTTGGTACTGAATCTTAGCAATCAGCCCCAGCATTTT. It translates to CASSLVLNLSNQPQHF.